These T cell receptor beta chains were read from a single sample in a study of T cells expressing NK-cell markers. TCRdb re-called the 5' RACE reads and shows each CDR3 protein once, DNA omitted. The sample data list about 170,000 distinct CDR3 sequences. What was sequenced was blood T cells: a sorted CD56 or NKG2C T cell subset, CD4+ or CD8+ T cells, or bulk PBMC T cells (not recorded which). The source of these receptors is a man aged 18 to 69 in good health. CDR3s include the opening cysteine and the closing phenylalanine or tryptophan.

>TRBV6-5|TRBJ2-7
CASSYETGWDYEQYF
>TRBV28|TRBJ1-2
CASLSLSLGGKGYTF
>TRBV19|TRBJ2-3
CASSPRDRATSGYTDTQYF
>TRBV2|TRBJ2-1
CASTRQGWLNEQFF
>TRBV20-1|TRBJ2-3
CSARGLAEDTDTQYF
>TRBV7-2|TRBJ1-1
CASSSSGGMNTEAFF
>TRBV12-3/TRBV12-4|TRBJ2-7
CASSLFQPGKTIAPYEQYF
>TRBV2|TRBJ2-5
CASSAGLAGEGETQYF
>TRBV10-3|TRBJ2-7
CAISDETSGEVEYF
>TRBV6-1|TRBJ2-7
CAIETARREQYF